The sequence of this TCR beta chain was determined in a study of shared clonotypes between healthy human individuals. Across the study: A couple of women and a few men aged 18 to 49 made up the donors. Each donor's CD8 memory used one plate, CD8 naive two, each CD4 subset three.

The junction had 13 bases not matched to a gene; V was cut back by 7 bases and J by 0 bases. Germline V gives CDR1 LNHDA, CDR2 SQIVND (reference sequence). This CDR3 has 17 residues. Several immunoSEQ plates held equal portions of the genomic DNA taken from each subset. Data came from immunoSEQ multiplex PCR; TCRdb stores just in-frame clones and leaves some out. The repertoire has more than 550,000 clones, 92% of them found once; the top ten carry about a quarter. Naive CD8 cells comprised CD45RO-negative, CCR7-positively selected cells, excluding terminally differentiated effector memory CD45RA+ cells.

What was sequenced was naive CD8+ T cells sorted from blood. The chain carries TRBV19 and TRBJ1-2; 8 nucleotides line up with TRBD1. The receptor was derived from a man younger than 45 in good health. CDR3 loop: CASTTPETGGANYGYTF. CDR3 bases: TGTGCCAGTACCACCCCTGAAACAGGGGGAGCTAACTATGGCTACACCTTC.